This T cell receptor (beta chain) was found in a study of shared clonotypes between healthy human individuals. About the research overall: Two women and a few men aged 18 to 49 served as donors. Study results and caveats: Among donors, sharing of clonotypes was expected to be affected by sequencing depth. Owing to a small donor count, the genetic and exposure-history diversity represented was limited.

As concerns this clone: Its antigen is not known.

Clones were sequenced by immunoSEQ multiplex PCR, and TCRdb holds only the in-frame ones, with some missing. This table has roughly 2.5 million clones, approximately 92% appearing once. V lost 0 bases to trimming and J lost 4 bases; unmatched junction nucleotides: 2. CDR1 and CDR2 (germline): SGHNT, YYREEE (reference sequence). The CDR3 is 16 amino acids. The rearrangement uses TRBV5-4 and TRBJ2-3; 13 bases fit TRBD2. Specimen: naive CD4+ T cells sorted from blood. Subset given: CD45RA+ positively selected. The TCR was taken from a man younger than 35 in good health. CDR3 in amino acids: CASSLDTSGGADTQYF. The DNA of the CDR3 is TGTGCCAGCAGCTTGGATACTAGCGGGGGGGCAGATACGCAGTATTTT.